This T cell receptor (beta chain) was identified during a study of CXCR3-negative and CXCR3-positive naive CD8 T cells. It was by 5' RACE with UMI labels that the TRB cDNA libraries were prepared. Each CDR3 protein gets one entry in TCRdb, which reprocessed the 5' RACE reads and gives no DNA. This repertoire includes 70,000 to 100,000 distinct CDR3 sequences. Triplicate sorts, 300,000 cells apiece, were made for each CD8+ T cell subset. CDR3 size: 12 residues. The V gene's germline CDR1 is MDHEN and CDR2 SYDVKM. Sequencing was carried out using naive CXCR3- CD8+ T cells from blood. Subset indicated: CD45RO-CCR7+CD27+CD95- naive CD8+ T cells lacking CXCR3 (TNR3-). The TCR originated in a human donor in good health. Some clones in this sample may be carry-over from other donors' samples. The chain uses TRBV28 and TRBJ2-7; the TCRdb call, TRBD1, lacks DNA for checking. CDR3 amino acids: CASSRTGVEQYF.